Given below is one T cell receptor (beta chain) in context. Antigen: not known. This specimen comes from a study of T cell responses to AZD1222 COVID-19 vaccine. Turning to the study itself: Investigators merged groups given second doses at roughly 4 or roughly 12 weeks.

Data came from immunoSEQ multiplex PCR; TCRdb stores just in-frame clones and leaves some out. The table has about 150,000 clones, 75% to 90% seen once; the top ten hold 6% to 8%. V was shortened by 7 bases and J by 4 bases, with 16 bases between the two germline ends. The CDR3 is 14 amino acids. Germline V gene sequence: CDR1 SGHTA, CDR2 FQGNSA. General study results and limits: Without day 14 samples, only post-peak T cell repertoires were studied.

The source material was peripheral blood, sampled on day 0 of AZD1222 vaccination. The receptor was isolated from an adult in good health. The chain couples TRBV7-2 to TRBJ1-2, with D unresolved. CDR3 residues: CASTLGGRIYGYTF. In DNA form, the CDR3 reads TGTGCCAGCACCCTAGGTGGCCGAATCTATGGCTACACCTTC.